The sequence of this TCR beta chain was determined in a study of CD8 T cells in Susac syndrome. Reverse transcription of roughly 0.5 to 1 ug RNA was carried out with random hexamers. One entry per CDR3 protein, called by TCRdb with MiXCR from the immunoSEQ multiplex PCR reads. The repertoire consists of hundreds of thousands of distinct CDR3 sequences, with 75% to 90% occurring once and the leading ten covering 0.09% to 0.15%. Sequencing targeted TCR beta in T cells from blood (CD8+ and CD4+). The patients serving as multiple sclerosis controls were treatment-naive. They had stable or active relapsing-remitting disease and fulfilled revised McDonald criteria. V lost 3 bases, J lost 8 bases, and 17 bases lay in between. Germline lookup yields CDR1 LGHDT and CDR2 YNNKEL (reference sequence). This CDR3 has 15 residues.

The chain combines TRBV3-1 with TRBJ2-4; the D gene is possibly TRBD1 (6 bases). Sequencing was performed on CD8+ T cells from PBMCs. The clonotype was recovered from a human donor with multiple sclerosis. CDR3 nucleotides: TGTGCCAGCAGCCAGAAGACACAGGGTCTTTACATTCAGTACTTC. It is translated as CASSQKTQGLYIQYF.